The clone carrying this TCR beta chain was detected many times. Time point: before trial treatment. Treatment combined nivolumab, ipilimumab, aspirin, low-dose cyclophosphamide and low-dose radiotherapy in a dose-escalation trial. These data belong to a study of low-dose radiotherapy and immunotherapy resistance in tumors. Study-level background: While receiving nivolumab 240 mg every two weeks, patients also received ipilimumab 1 mg/kg every six weeks, both intravenously.

Germline V gene data show CDR1 as SEHNR and CDR2 as FQNEAQ (reference sequence). J lost 6 bases, V lost 1 base, and 2 bases had no gene match. The CDR3 is 15 amino acids. Primers targeting TRAV and TRBV primed first-strand cDNA, covering alpha and beta chains. PCR amplification of the TCRs was performed with Phusion for 15 to 25 PCR cycles, and it relied on a constant-region primer together with a V-primer adapter. TCRdb ran MiXCR on the reads and lists one entry per CDR3 protein. The sample records tens of thousands of distinct CDR3 sequences, more than 7.5% being singletons. The chain has TRBV7-9 and TRBJ1-5, with 11 bases that match TRBD1. The origin of this receptor is a male donor with prostate cancer. Sequencing used PBMCs, obtained before treatment. This CDR3 is CASSLGGQGAQPQHF. The DNA of the CDR3 is TGTGCCAGCAGCTTAGGAGGACAGGGGGCTCAGCCCCAGCATTTT.